This record looks at one T cell receptor (beta chain) sequence and its context. Its target is unknown. TCRdb itself ran the 5' RACE reads through MiXCR, one entry per CDR3 protein. This table has under 550,000 distinct CDR3 sequences, approximately 18% appearing once. Trimming cost V 2 bases and J 3 bases, with 10 bases left between them. Per the germline V gene, CDR1 is GTSNPN and CDR2 is SVGIG (reference sequence). The CDR3 contains 13 residues. The record originates from a study of T-cell memory formation after mild COVID-19. General study points: The study found contracting CD4+ clones mainly in CM and EM and contracting CD8+ clones in EMRA. A subset of responding clones appeared in pre-infection memory, suggesting cross-reactive memory joined.

V is TRBV30 and J is TRBJ1-1; D remains ambiguous. Sequenced sample: PBMCs or a T cell subset sorted from them (not recorded which). The receptor comes from a young man who had mild COVID-19 (a few samples of this study predate the infection). Cell type and time point are not known. CDR3 residues: CAWSRQPDTEAFF. CDR3 DNA sequence: TGTGCCTGGAGTCGTCAGCCTGACACTGAAGCTTTCTTT.